The rows below give T cell receptor beta chains drawn from one sample of a study of blood T cell repertoires in COVID-19. TCRdb's copy holds only in-frame clones and misses some; the assay was immunoSEQ multiplex PCR. The repertoire holds roughly 59,000 clones, around 74% seen once, with over 5% in the top ten. Sequencing used peripheral blood. The receptors shown here come from a woman in her 50s with active or convalescent COVID-19. CDR3s include the opening cysteine and the closing phenylalanine or tryptophan. D genes are given only for firm matches. Clone size, where shown, is once, few, many, or a class for clones that have expanded.

TRBD1	-	TRBV12-5	TRBJ1-3	TGTGCTAGTGGCCCGGGACAGGGGTACTCTGGAAACACCATATATTTT	CASGPGQGYSGNTIYF
TRBD1	-	TRBV6-1	TRBJ2-3	TGTGCCAGCAGTGATTCACTGACAGGGGGAGGTTATACGCAGTATTTT	CASSDSLTGGGYTQYF
-	few	TRBV9	TRBJ1-2	TGTGCCAGCAGCGCAGGGTTTGACTATGGCTACACCTTC	CASSAGFDYGYTF
-	-	TRBV5-4	TRBJ1-2	TGTGCCAGCAGCCCTCCGCCAGGGCTTGGTAACTATGGCTACACCTTC	CASSPPPGLGNYGYTF
-	-	TRBV6-5	TRBJ2-1	TGTGCCAGCATGTCACGAGATCCTGAGCAGTTCTTC	CASMSRDPEQFF
TRBD2	-	TRBV2	TRBJ2-7	TGTGCCAGCAGTGGACTAGCGGGAGGGGAGGACGAGCAGTACTTC	CASSGLAGGEDEQYF
-	once	TRBV4-3	TRBJ1-4	TGCGCCAGCAGCCAAGATAGGGGCAACAATGAAAAACTGTTTTTT	CASSQDRGNNEKLFF
-	-	TRBV4-2	TRBJ2-2	TGTGCCAGCAGCCTTGGGCGGGGAGCGGGCACCGGGGAGCTGTTTTTT	CASSLGRGAGTGELFF
-	-	TRBV5-4	TRBJ1-2	TGTGCCAGCAGCTTCGAGGGCTATGGCTACACCTTC	CASSFEGYGYTF
TRBD2	-	TRBV7-8	TRBJ2-7	TGTGCCAGCAGCCGCAAACCGGGACTAGCGGAGGTGGGATCGGGCTTGTTTATCTCCTACGAGCAGTACTTC	CASSRKPGLAEVGSGLFISYEQYF
-	-	TRBV18	TRBJ1-1	TGTGCCAGCTCACCTCAGGAGAACACTGAAGCTTTCTTT	CASSPQENTEAFF
TRBD1	-	TRBV7-2	TRBJ1-2	TGTGCCAGCAGCAGCGGACAGGGGGCGTTAGGCTACACCTTC	CASSSGQGALGYTF
TRBD1	-	TRBV2	TRBJ1-2	TGTGCCAGCAGTGAAGCACGACAGGGGGCTCATGGCTACACCTTC	CASSEARQGAHGYTF
TRBD1	-	TRBV7-3	TRBJ1-1	TGTGCCAGCAGCCCGGGACAGGGAAAGGTGAACACTGAAGCTTTCTTT	CASSPGQGKVNTEAFF
TRBD1	-	TRBV29-1	TRBJ1-6	TGCAGCGTTCGGACAGGGTCCTCCTATAATTCACCCCTCCACTTT	CSVRTGSSYNSPLHF
TRBD2	-	TRBV5-1	TRBJ2-5	TGCGCCAGCAGCTTGGTGTCTAGCGGGAGGGCCCCAGAGACCCAGTACTTC	CASSLVSSGRAPETQYF
TRBD1	-	TRBV6-5	TRBJ1-2	TGTGCCAGCAGTTACGCCGGACAGGGTAACTATGGCTACACCTTC	CASSYAGQGNYGYTF
TRBD1	-	TRBV2	TRBJ2-2	TGTGCCAGCAGAGGACAGGGGGCCAACACCGGGGAGCTGTTTTTT	CASRGQGANTGELFF
-	-	TRBV6-9	TRBJ2-6	TGTGCCAGCAGTTATTGGGCAGGCCTCTCTGGGGCCAACGTCCTGACTTTC	CASSYWAGLSGANVLTF
TRBD1	-	TRBV7-2	TRBJ2-7	TGTGCCAGCAGCAAACGACAGGGGACTCTTAGAACTCTCGACGAGCAGTACTTC	CASSKRQGTLRTLDEQYF
-	once	TRBV2	TRBJ1-1	TGTGCCAGCAGGTTGGACAGCTTGAACACTGAAGCTTTCTTT	CASRLDSLNTEAFF
-	-	TRBV6-2/TRBV6-3	TRBJ2-2	TGTGCCAGCAGTTACACAGAGTCCTACGGGGAGCTGTTTTTT	CASSYTESYGELFF
-	-	TRBV19	TRBJ1-1	TGTGCCAGTCAAAAACAGGGCGATACTGAAGCTTTCTTT	CASQKQGDTEAFF
TRBD1	-	TRBV6-6	TRBJ2-5	TGTGCCAGCAGTTACTCACAGGGGGCTGGGACCCAGTACTTC	CASSYSQGAGTQYF
-	-	TRBV27	TRBJ1-1	TGTGCCAGCAGACTCTTTTCCGGGTTTGACACTGAAGCTTTCTTT	CASRLFSGFDTEAFF
TRBD2	-	TRBV5-1	TRBJ2-5	TGCGCCAGCAGCTATAGCGGGATGGAGACCCAGTACTTC	CASSYSGMETQYF
TRBD1	-	TRBV10-3	TRBJ1-5	TGTGCCATCAGTGAGATCAGGGGGCAGCAGCCCCAGCATTTT	CAISEIRGQQPQHF
-	-	TRBV11-2	TRBJ2-1	TGTGCCAGCAGAGGAGGGACGGCGGTTTACAATGAGCAGTTCTTC	CASRGGTAVYNEQFF
-	-	TRBV16	TRBJ1-6	TGTGCCAGCAGCCCCCAGCTGGACAGCCTTAATTCACCCCTCCACTTT	CASSPQLDSLNSPLHF
TRBD1	-	TRBV24-1	TRBJ2-2	TGTGCCACCAGGACAACAGGGGGAGGAACCGGGGAGCTGTTTTTT	CATRTTGGGTGELFF
TRBD1	few	TRBV18	TRBJ1-1	TGTGCCAGCTCACCGCGACAGGGTATGAACACTGAAGCTTTCTTT	CASSPRQGMNTEAFF
-	few	TRBV6-5	TRBJ1-5	TGTGCCAGCAGCAGGACAGAGAATCAGCCCCAGCATTTT	CASSRTENQPQHF